The text below deals with one T cell receptor (beta chain). Unmatched junction bases numbered 12, after V lost 4 bases and J lost 11 bases. The length of the CDR3 is 15 residues. Per germline, CDR1 SGHVS and CDR2 FQNEAQ. This sample was taken from a study of blood T cell repertoires in COVID-19. The overall study: T cells, B-cell-depleted T cells, or PBMCs provided the cDNA or gDNA that served as material.

The data were produced by immunoSEQ multiplex PCR, yet TCRdb's version contains in-frame clones alone and is incomplete. The profile shows approximately 33,000 clones, around 80% of them singletons. This chain links TRBV7-8 with TRBJ1-5, with 9 bases lining up with TRBD1. The TCR originated in a man aged 65 to 79 with acute or convalescent COVID-19. Sequenced: peripheral blood. The CDR3 DNA reads TGTGCCAGCAGCTCGGGACAGGGCTTCGGGAGAGCCCAGCATTTT. Translating gives CASSSGQGFGRAQHF.